This entry describes one T cell receptor beta chain. This sample stems from a study of blood T cell repertoires in COVID-19. Across the study: PBMCs, B-cell-depleted T cells, or T cells provided the cDNA or gDNA that made up the material.

Study processing details: Reference gene primer amplification in the assay estimated nucleated cell counts. TCRdb keeps only in-frame clones here, not all; method: immunoSEQ multiplex PCR. That table supplies the V and J calls and clone size; D and trimming were determined from the DNA. Of about 140,000 clones listed, over 60% are singletons. J gave up 3 bases and V 3 bases, and 8 bases lay outside the gene matches. CDR3 length: 17 amino acids. The germline gives CDR1 LNHDA, CDR2 SQIVND (reference sequence). Cohorts were based on clinical histories the participants reported. Recovery meant two consecutive negative NP/OP PCR tests, professional clearance, or resolved symptoms.

The material sequenced was PBMCs or T cells enriched from blood (not recorded which). This TCR derives from a woman aged 45 to 65 who had recovered from COVID-19. This chain links TRBV19 with TRBJ1-5; 10 bases are a match to TRBD1. The DNA for the CDR3 is TGTGCCAGTAGTATGCTTCCGGGACAGGGGTTCAATCAGCCCCAGCATTTT. Its protein is CASSMLPGQGFNQPQHF.